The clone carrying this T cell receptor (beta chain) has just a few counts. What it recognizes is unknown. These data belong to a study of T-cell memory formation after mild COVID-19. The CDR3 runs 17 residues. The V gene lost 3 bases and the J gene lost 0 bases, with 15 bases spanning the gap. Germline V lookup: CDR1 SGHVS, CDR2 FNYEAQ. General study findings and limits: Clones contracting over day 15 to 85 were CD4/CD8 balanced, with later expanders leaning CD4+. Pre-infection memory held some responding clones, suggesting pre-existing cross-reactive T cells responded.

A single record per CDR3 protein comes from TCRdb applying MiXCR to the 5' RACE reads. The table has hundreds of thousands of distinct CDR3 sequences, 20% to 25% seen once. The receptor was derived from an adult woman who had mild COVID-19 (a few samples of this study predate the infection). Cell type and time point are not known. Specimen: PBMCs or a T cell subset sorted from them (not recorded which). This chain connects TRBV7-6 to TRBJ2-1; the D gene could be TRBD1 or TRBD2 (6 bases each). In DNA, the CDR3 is TGTGCCAGCAGCTTTGGGGTGGGGGGCCTCTCCTACAATGAGCAGTTCTTC. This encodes CASSFGVGGLSYNEQFF.